This TCR beta chain came from a study of cytomegalovirus exposure and HLA in healthy donors. Points from the study as a whole: Prediction of most subjects' HLA-A and HLA-B alleles by TCR beta sequences was reportedly accurate. Researchers reported in a later analysis that a missense DCLRE1C variant was tied to TCR beta V- and J-gene trimming.

CDR1 is SEHNR and CDR2 is FQNEAQ in the germline V gene (reference sequence). The J segment lost 6 bases and the V segment lost 4 bases, leaving 12 bases of the junction unmatched. This CDR3 is built from 18 residues. Remarks on this clone: Its antigen is undetermined.

PCR used 60 Vbeta primers and 13 Jbeta primers. Libraries were prepared by immunoSEQ multiplex PCR; TCRdb keeps only in-frame clonotypes and omits some of them. The sample holds around 190,000 clones, approximately 9.5% seen once. The clonotype comes from a woman aged 25 to 45 in good health and CMV-seropositive. The rearrangement links TRBV7-9 to TRBJ2-3; 14 nucleotides agree with TRBD2. Sequenced material: PBMCs. The CDR3 loop reads CASSSGPGTSGSRDTQYF. CDR3 coding DNA: TGTGCCAGCAGCTCCGGACCAGGGACTAGCGGGAGTAGGGATACGCAGTATTTT. Complete variable domain (other parts from reference TRBV7-9 and TRBJ2-3): DTGVSQNPRHKITKRGQNVTFRCDPISEHNRLYWYRQTLGQGPEFLTYFQNEAQLEKSRLLSDRFSAERPKGSFSTLEIQRTEQGDSAMYLCASSSGPGTSGSRDTQYFGPGTRLTVL.